The 18 T cell receptor beta chains below come from one sample, sequenced in a study of spatial heterogeneity in lung cancer. TCRdb reprocessed the 5' RACE reads with MiXCR, giving one entry per CDR3 protein. The sample records roughly 110,000 distinct CDR3 sequences, 10% to 14% being singletons. The sample's time point: blood at routine non-recurrence follow-up after resection. The sequences come from PBMCs, collected at follow-up. The source of these receptors is a female donor with early-stage non-small cell lung cancer.

Ten or more counts support this clonotype. J is TRBJ2-3 and V is TRBV4-2; possibly TRBD2 for D (5 bases). V was cut by 3 bases and J by 6 bases, with 16 bases left in between. Looked up from germline, CDR1 is LGHNA and CDR2 is YNFKEQ. CDR3 length equals 15 residues. The CDR3 sequence is CASSQGGGYRDTQYF. As DNA, the CDR3 is TGTGCCAGCAGCCAGGGCGGCGGGTACCGTGATACGCAGTATTTT.

This clonotype was found a few times. The V gene is TRBV10-2, the J gene TRBJ2-1; TRBD1 is a possible D gene (5 bases). Germline V lookup: CDR1 WSHSY, CDR2 SAAADI. Deletions cut 5 bases from V and 3 bases from J, with 8 bases between. There are 13 residues in the CDR3. CDR3 DNA sequence: TGCGCCAGCAGTCGACAGAGCTACAATGAGCAGTTCTTC. Protein product: CASSRQSYNEQFF.

The V and J genes are TRBV15 and TRBJ2-5; 10 bases line up with TRBD2. V lost 1 base, J lost 5 bases, and 10 bases stayed unmatched. Germline V gene sequence: CDR1 LNHNV, CDR2 YYDKDF (reference sequence). This CDR3 has 17 amino acids. CDR3 loop: CATSRGNLAGAQETQYF. CDR3 coding DNA: TGTGCCACCAGCAGAGGGAATCTAGCGGGAGCTCAGGAGACCCAGTACTTC. The full variable domain, rest sourced from reference TRBV15 and TRBJ2-5, is DAMVIQNPRYQVTQFGKPVTLSCSQTLNHNVMYWYQQKSSQAPKLLFHYYDKDFNNEADTPDNFQSRRPNTSFCFLDIRSPGLGDTAMYLCATSRGNLAGAQETQYFGPGTRLLVL.

A few counts support this clonotype. V gene TRBV20-1 combines with J gene TRBJ2-1, with 10 bases fitting TRBD2. This CDR3 contains 16 residues. Unmatched junction bases numbered 4, after V lost 2 bases and J lost 0 bases. The germline gives CDR1 DFQATT, CDR2 SNEGSKA (reference sequence). As DNA, the CDR3 is TGCAGTGCTAGAATCAGACTAGCGGGCTCCTACAATGAGCAGTTCTTC. Its protein product is CSARIRLAGSYNEQFF.

This clonotype was detected many times. The V and J genes are TRBV9 and TRBJ2-6; a possible D gene is TRBD1 (5 bases). V was clipped by 0 bases and J by 2 bases, with 18 bases between them. The CDR3 totals 19 residues. Germline assignment: CDR1 SGDLS and CDR2 YYNGEE. Written as DNA, the CDR3 is TGTGCCAGCAGCGTAGGCAGAGGACATCCCGGTACTGGGGCCAACGTCCTGACTTTC. It specifies CASSVGRGHPGTGANVLTF.

This chain connects TRBV2 to TRBJ2-1; TRBD2 matches at 10 bases. The CDR3 has 16 amino acids. Trimming cost V 4 bases and J 4 bases; bases outside gene matches: 7. From germline, CDR1 is SNHLY and CDR2 FYNNEI. The CDR3 region is CASSVTSGVGYNEQFF. The DNA for the CDR3 is TGTGCCAGCAGTGTTACTAGCGGGGTAGGGTACAATGAGCAGTTCTTC.

This clonotype was observed a few times. The chain recombines TRBV20-1 with TRBJ1-2; D is undetermined. V was cut by 0 bases and J by 4 bases, with 21 bases left in between. CDR1 DFQATT and CDR2 SNEGSKA come from the germline V gene (reference sequence). The CDR3 totals 17 residues. CDR3: CSARDGGRPTLVYGYTF. CDR3 in DNA: TGCAGTGCTAGAGATGGAGGCAGGCCTACGTTAGTCTATGGCTACACCTTC.

This chain links TRBV2 with TRBJ2-1; no clear D gene. Germline-derived CDR1 and CDR2 are SNHLY and FYNNEI. V was shortened by 7 bases and J by 6 bases, with 19 bases between the two germline ends. This CDR3 is 15 amino acids long. CDR3 region: CASTHGGPPFNEQFF. The CDR3 DNA reads as TGTGCCAGCACGCATGGTGGGCCACCTTTCAATGAGCAGTTCTTC.

This chain joins TRBV28 and TRBJ1-1, with 8 bases that match TRBD1. The germline V gene encodes CDR1 MDHEN and CDR2 SYDVKM. Germline trimming cut 6 bases from V and 8 bases from J; bases unmatched to any gene: 8. The CDR3 spans 13 residues. The CDR3 DNA reads TGTGCCAGCAGACTACCCCGACAGGGGGAAGCTTTCTTT. It is translated as CASRLPRQGEAFF.

The V call is TRBV18, the J call TRBJ2-5; D is uncertain. Germline lookup yields CDR1 KGHSH and CDR2 LQKENI. The CDR3 loop spans 15 amino acids. The germline V and J ends were trimmed by 0 bases and 1 base, with 9 bases remaining between them. DNA for the CDR3: TGTGCCAGCTCACCACCGTCCAGGCCCCAAGAGACCCAGTACTTC. Residues: CASSPPSRPQETQYF.

This clonotype has just a few counts. The chain carries TRBV6-5 and TRBJ1-6; D might be TRBD1 (5 bases). CDR1 MNHEY and CDR2 SVGAGI come from the germline V gene. The CDR3 covers 16 residues. Trimming took off 5 bases at V and 7 bases at J, with 18 bases between the two ends. CDR3 in amino acids: CASSPRRGIQNSPLHF. Written as DNA, the CDR3 is TGTGCCAGCAGTCCCCGACGGGGGATCCAAAATTCACCCCTCCACTTT.

The J gene is TRBJ2-2, the V gene TRBV12-3 or TRBV12-4, with 7 bases fitting TRBD1. Trimming took 5 bases from V and 5 from J; bases not matched to a gene: 8. This CDR3 is built from 15 residues. The CDR3 region is CASSPYRGPTGELFF. CDR3 bases: TGTGCCAGCAGTCCATACAGGGGCCCAACCGGGGAGCTGTTTTTT.

In its sample, this clonotype was seen many times. V is TRBV5-4 and J is TRBJ1-1, with no clear D. Deletions cut 4 bases from V and 6 bases from J, with 16 bases between. In germline, CDR1 is SGHNT, CDR2 YYREEE (reference sequence). The CDR3 is 14 amino acids. CDR3 bases: TGTGCCAGCAGCGCCCAGTGGGGAATGCCTGAAGCTTTCTTT. Protein sequence: CASSAQWGMPEAFF.

The rearrangement links TRBV6-6 to TRBJ1-4; D not certain. The germline V gene encodes CDR1 MNHNY and CDR2 SVGAGI (reference sequence). The CDR3 has 14 amino acids. Deletions cut 6 bases from V and 6 bases from J, with 14 bases between. CDR3 amino acids: CASRPDIGYEKLFF. For the CDR3, the DNA is TGTGCCAGCAGACCTGACATAGGATATGAAAAACTGTTTTTT.

This clonotype was seen repeatedly, ten times or more. This chain's CDR3 is CASVRQQNTEAFF. CDR3 DNA: TGTGCCAGCGTTAGACAGCAGAACACTGAAGCTTTCTTT. The chain links TRBV11-3 to TRBJ1-1, with D perhaps TRBD1 (5 bases). The CDR3 sequence is 13 residues long. The germline gives CDR1 SGHNT, CDR2 YENEEA. With 8 bases removed from V and 1 base from J, the gap between germline ends came to 11 bases.

This clonotype was recorded many times. This sequence joins TRBV20-1 and TRBJ2-7; D is uncertain. The CDR3 contains 14 residues. CDR1 is DFQATT, CDR2 SNEGSKA, per germline (reference sequence). V lost 4 bases to trimming and J lost 0 bases, with 13 bases between them. Here the CDR3 reads CSAMGATSSYEQYF. Written as DNA, the CDR3 is TGCAGTGCTATGGGCGCCACAAGCTCCTACGAGCAGTACTTC.

The table lists this clonotype with many counts. The CDR3 loop reads CSVEGQKSYNEQFF. The CDR3 DNA reads TGCAGCGTTGAAGGTCAGAAGTCCTACAATGAGCAGTTCTTC. This chain connects TRBV29-1 to TRBJ2-1, with D unclear. In germline, CDR1 is SQVTM, CDR2 ANQGSEA. This CDR3 is 14 amino acids long. Between the trimmed V and J ends, which lost 1 base and 1 base, there was a span of 8 bases.

V usage is TRBV5-1 and J usage is TRBJ2-2; D unresolved. CDR1 is SGHRS, CDR2 YFSETQ, per germline. The CDR3 sequence is 17 residues long. The V end was cut by 0 bases, the J end by 5 bases, with 17 bases between. CDR3 amino acids: CASSLVPVASNTGELFF. The CDR3 DNA reads TGCGCCAGCAGCTTGGTCCCGGTTGCCAGCAATACCGGGGAGCTGTTTTTT.